Below, 12 T cell receptor beta chains from the same sample are listed, as sequenced in a study of T-cell reconstitution after alpha-beta-depleted transplantation in children. Preparation of the TCRbeta library involved a method that used unique molecular identifiers. One entry per CDR3 protein results from TCRdb running MiXCR on the PCR reads. Seen here are fewer than 550,000 distinct CDR3 sequences, more than 9% observed once, and the top ten hold 2% to 2.5%. The input for sequencing was PBMCs, taken before TCRalphabeta/CD19-depleted stem cell transplant. The receptors were sampled from a child under 10 years old with inherited bone marrow failure, due to receive a stem cell transplant.

V usage is TRBV18 and J usage is TRBJ2-2; D is unclear. V was shortened by 3 bases and J by 3 bases, with 11 bases between the two germline ends. This CDR3 has 15 residues. The germline CDR1 and CDR2 sequences are KGHSH and LQKENI. CDR3 sequence reads: CASSPLITYTGELFF. In DNA form, the CDR3 reads TGTGCCAGCTCACCGCTCATTACGTACACCGGGGAGCTGTTTTTT. Based on the CDR3 plus reference TRBV18 and TRBJ2-2, the full variable domain is NAGVMQNPRHLVRRRGQEARLRCSPMKGHSHVYWYRQLPEEGLKFMVYLQKENIIDESGMPKERFSAEFPKEGPSILRIQQVVRGDSAAYFCASSPLITYTGELFFGEGSRLTVL.

This clonotype has a handful of counts. The chain links TRBV9 to TRBJ2-1; the D gene is possibly TRBD2 (7 bases). Germline V gene data show CDR1 as SGDLS and CDR2 as YYNGEE. The CDR3 is 16 residues long. Trimming removed 0 bases at V and 9 bases at J, with 19 bases between. The chain's CDR3 is CASSVGPRGGAGEQFF. CDR3 sequence (DNA): TGTGCCAGCAGCGTAGGTCCCCGTGGGGGGGCGGGTGAGCAGTTCTTC. The full variable domain, in which reference TRBV9 and TRBJ2-1 provide the parts outside the CDR3, is DSGVTQTPKHLITATGQRVTLRCSPRSGDLSVYWYQQSLDQGLQFLIQYYNGEERAKGNILERFSAQQFPDLHSELNLSSLELGDSALYFCASSVGPRGGAGEQFFGPGTRLTVL.

Notes on this clonotype: This may come from a read error, since a much larger clone is one base off. V usage is TRBV20-1 and J usage is TRBJ2-7; the D gene is possibly TRBD2 (6 bases). CDR1 DFQATT and CDR2 SNEGSKA come from the germline V gene (reference sequence). The V gene lost 1 base and the J gene lost 7 bases, with 20 bases spanning the gap. The CDR3 is 15 residues long. The CDR3 is CSARGWEASGSEQYF. Written as DNA, the CDR3 is TGCAGTGCTAGAGGGTGGGAGGCCTCTGGGAGTGAGCAGTACTTC.

This clonotype was detected many times. The gene calls are TRBV10-3 and TRBJ2-2; D perhaps matches TRBD1 (5 bases). With 9 bases removed from V and 6 bases from J, the gap between germline ends came to 14 bases. This CDR3 has 13 amino acids. Germline CDR1 is ENHRY and CDR2 is SYGVKD. CDR3 region: CAIRQTTAGELFF. The CDR3 DNA reads as TGTGCCATTCGACAGACAACAGCCGGGGAGCTGTTTTTT.

This clonotype was detected only a few times. V is TRBV7-9 and J is TRBJ2-7, with 8 bases that match TRBD1. Germline CDR1 reads SEHNR; CDR2 reads FQNEAQ (reference sequence). The V gene end was trimmed by 0 bases and the J gene end by 2 bases; junction bases not matched to a gene: 6. The CDR3 is made up of 16 amino acids. In nucleotides, the CDR3 is TGTGCCAGCAGCTTAGCTTGGACAGGGATGACCTACGAGCAGTACTTC. Translating gives CASSLAWTGMTYEQYF.

The V and J genes are TRBV5-4 and TRBJ1-2, with 8 nucleotides matching TRBD1. CDR1 is SGHNT, CDR2 YYREEE, per germline (reference sequence). J lost 2 bases, V lost 3 bases, and 6 bases had no gene match. The CDR3 consists of 15 residues. The CDR3 bases are TGTGCCAGCAGCTCACGACAGGGGAACAACTATGGCTACACCTTC. Translating gives CASSSRQGNNYGYTF.

The rearrangement uses TRBV30 and TRBJ2-3; 9 bases agree with TRBD2. Germline CDR1 GTSNPN, CDR2 SVGIG (reference sequence). Unmatched junction bases numbered 7, after V lost 2 bases and J lost 4 bases. This CDR3 comprises 15 residues. In DNA form, the CDR3 reads TGTGCCTGGAGTTTCTGGCGGGAGGGCGCAGATACGCAGTATTTT. Translation gives CAWSFWREGADTQYF.

At least ten counts were recorded for this clonotype. CDR3 nucleotides: TGTGCCAGTACCACCCAGGGGGGGCGATCCTACAATGAGCAGTTCTTC. This sequence encodes CASTTQGGRSYNEQFF. V is TRBV19 and J is TRBJ2-1; either TRBD1 or TRBD2 may fit D (7 bases each). The CDR3 length is 16 residues. V was clipped by 7 bases and J by 1 base, with 17 bases between them. Germline V gives CDR1 LNHDA, CDR2 SQIVND (reference sequence). Full variable domain (rest looked up from reference TRBV19 and TRBJ2-1): DGGITQSPKYLFRKEGQNVTLSCEQNLNHDAMYWYRQDPGQGLRLIYYSQIVNDFQKGDIAEGYSVSREKKESFPLTVTSAQKNPTAFYLCASTTQGGRSYNEQFFGPGTRLTVL.

This clonotype was counted ten times or more. The chain employs TRBV5-1 and TRBJ1-1; a possible D gene is TRBD1 (6 bases). Germline lookup yields CDR1 SGHRS and CDR2 YFSETQ. The CDR3 extends over 17 amino acids. The V gene lost 0 bases and the J gene lost 1 base, with 16 bases spanning the gap. CDR3 loop: CASSLASTGRENTEAFF. The CDR3 DNA reads as TGCGCCAGCAGCTTGGCATCAACAGGGAGGGAGAACACTGAAGCTTTCTTT.

The V call is TRBV2, the J call TRBJ1-1; TRBD1 might be the D (6 bases). The CDR3 runs to 14 residues. Germline assignment: CDR1 SNHLY and CDR2 FYNNEI. V lost 4 bases and J lost 1, with 10 bases in between. DNA of the CDR3: TGTGCCAGCAGTGCCGGGACACAGAACACTGAAGCTTTCTTT. Its translation is CASSAGTQNTEAFF.

There are many counts of this clonotype. The genes are TRBV7-2 and TRBJ2-7; D uncertain. This CDR3 has 14 residues. Germline V CDR1 and CDR2: SGHTA, FQGNSA. V shed 3 bases and J shed 1 base, with 10 bases lying between them. The CDR3 loop is CASSLSLESYEQYF. CDR3 bases: TGTGCCAGCAGCTTGTCCCTAGAGTCCTACGAGCAGTACTTC.

This clonotype was recorded at least ten times. The chain joins TRBV28 to TRBJ2-3, with D possibly matching TRBD2 (5 bases). Germline V gives CDR1 MDHEN, CDR2 SYDVKM. The CDR3 runs to 16 residues. With 3 bases removed from V and 3 bases from J, the gap between germline ends came to 16 bases. The CDR3 spells CASSFYPAEQTDTQYF. The CDR3 DNA reads as TGTGCCAGCAGTTTTTATCCAGCGGAGCAAACAGATACGCAGTATTTT. Based on the CDR3 plus reference TRBV28 and TRBJ2-3, the full variable domain is DVKVTQSSRYLVKRTGEKVFLECVQDMDHENMFWYRQDPGLGLRLIYFSYDVKMKEKGDIPEGYSVSREKKERFSLILESASTNQTSMYLCASSFYPAEQTDTQYFGPGTRLTVL.